The present entry profiles one T cell receptor beta chain with its context. Its antigen is not known. Expansion of antigen-specific CD4+ T cells with viral peptide pools was carried out by the ViraFEST assay before sequencing. After more than 8 days in culture, the CD4+ T cells were isolated. Participants were vaccinated with two doses of either the BNT162b2 or mRNA-1273 vaccine. On day 3 and again on day 7, half the medium was replaced with IL-2 medium. Here immunoSEQ multiplex PCR was the method, and the copy in TCRdb shows in-frame clones only, minus some. This repertoire shows tens of thousands of clones, 77% found once; its top ten account for approximately 23%. This record comes from a study of vaccination effects on CD4 cells after COVID-19. This CDR3 comprises 15 residues. V shed 3 bases, J shed 4 bases, and the junction held 6 bases outside the gene matches. The germline V gene has CDR1 SGHRS and CDR2 YFSETQ.

The input for sequencing was CD4+ T cells from PBMCs cultured with HCoV-NL63 spike peptides, taken after COVID-19 vaccination. This chain links TRBV5-1 with TRBJ2-1, with TRBD2 matching over 8 bases. This clonotype originated in a human donor who received a COVID-19 vaccine. The CDR3 DNA reads as TGCGCCAGCAGCTCCTCGGGACTAGTATACAATGAGCAGTTCTTC. Its translation is CASSSSGLVYNEQFF. Supplemented by reference TRBV5-1 and TRBJ2-1, the full variable domain reads KAGVTQTPRYLIKTRGQQVTLSCSPISGHRSVSWYQQTPGQGLQFLFEYFSETQRNKGNFPGRFSGRQFSNSRSEMNVSTLELGDSALYLCASSSSGLVYNEQFFGPGTRLTVL.